The T cell receptor beta chain under discussion was sequenced for a study of CD8 T cells in ankylosing spondylitis. Germline V gives CDR1 SGHTA, CDR2 FQGNSA. The V gene end was trimmed by 3 bases and the J gene end by 1 base; junction bases not matched to a gene: 4. This CDR3 has 15 amino acids. This clonotype was observed at least ten times. The antigen is not known. Quantitative 5'-RACE with molecular barcodes generated TCR beta libraries. TCRdb fed the 5' RACE reads into MiXCR, producing one record per CDR3 protein. The repertoire holds about 540,000 distinct CDR3 sequences, with 12% as singletons. Study-wide results and caveats: In ankylosing spondylitis patients, matched synovial fluid reportedly showed significant enrichment of disease-linked clones. Characteristic, it appeared, of ankylosing spondylitis blood was a TCR beta motif of roughly eight highly homologous variants.

This receptor was obtained from a male donor with ankylosing spondylitis. The sequencing input was blood, either unsorted or a sorted T cell fraction (not recorded which). The chain couples TRBV7-2 to TRBJ2-3; 7 bases match TRBD2. The chain's CDR3 is CASSFQAGRTDTQYF. As DNA, the CDR3 is TGTGCCAGCAGCTTTCAAGCGGGACGCACAGATACGCAGTATTTT. The full variable domain, with the rest looked up from reference TRBV7-2 and TRBJ2-3, is GAGVSQSPSNKVTEKGKDVELRCDPISGHTALYWYRQSLGQGLEFLIYFQGNSAPDKSGLPSDRFSAERTGGSVSTLTIQRTQQEDSAVYLCASSFQAGRTDTQYFGPGTRLTVL.